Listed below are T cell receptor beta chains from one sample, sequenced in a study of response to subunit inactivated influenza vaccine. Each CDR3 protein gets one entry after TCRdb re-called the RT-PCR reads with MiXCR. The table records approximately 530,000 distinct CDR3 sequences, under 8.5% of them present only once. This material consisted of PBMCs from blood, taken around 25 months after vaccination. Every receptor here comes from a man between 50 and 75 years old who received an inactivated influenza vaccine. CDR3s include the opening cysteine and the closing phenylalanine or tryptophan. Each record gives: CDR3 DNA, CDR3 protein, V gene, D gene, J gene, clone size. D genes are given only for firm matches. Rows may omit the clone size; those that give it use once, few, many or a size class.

CDR3 DNA: TGTGCCAGCAGCTGGGGACAGGGGCTCTACGAGCAGTACTTC; CDR3 protein: CASSWGQGLYEQYF; V gene: TRBV7-2; D gene: TRBD1; J gene: TRBJ2-7; clone size: -
CDR3 DNA: TGTGCCAGCAGCCGGACAGTCACCGGGGAGCTGTTTTTT; CDR3 protein: CASSRTVTGELFF; V gene: TRBV7-2; D gene: -; J gene: TRBJ2-2; clone size: -
CDR3 DNA: TGTGCCAGCAGTTTCAAAGCAGCCACTGGAGACCAAGAGACCCAGTACTTC; CDR3 protein: CASSFKAATGDQETQYF; V gene: TRBV12-3/TRBV12-4; D gene: -; J gene: TRBJ2-5; clone size: many
CDR3 DNA: TGTGCCAGCAGCTACGGACAGACACACACAGATACGCAGTATTTT; CDR3 protein: CASSYGQTHTDTQYF; V gene: TRBV7-8; D gene: -; J gene: TRBJ2-3; clone size: few
CDR3 DNA: TGTGCCAGCAGCTTCTACCCGAACACCGGGGAGCTGTTTTTT; CDR3 protein: CASSFYPNTGELFF; V gene: TRBV7-6; D gene: -; J gene: TRBJ2-2; clone size: -
CDR3 DNA: TGTGCCAGCAGCGTGGGTTATAGCAATCAGCCCCAGCATTTT; CDR3 protein: CASSVGYSNQPQHF; V gene: TRBV9; D gene: -; J gene: TRBJ1-5; clone size: many
CDR3 DNA: TGTGCCAGCACCTCGGCCCGGACTGCAGAAAGCTCCTACAATGAGCAGTTCTTC; CDR3 protein: CASTSARTAESSYNEQFF; V gene: TRBV6-2/TRBV6-3; D gene: -; J gene: TRBJ2-1; clone size: -
CDR3 DNA: TGTGCCAGCAGGGAGCAAGCCCCCTACGAGCAGTACTTC; CDR3 protein: CASREQAPYEQYF; V gene: TRBV2; D gene: -; J gene: TRBJ2-7; clone size: few
CDR3 DNA: TGCAGTGCTAGAAGGGAATACGAGCAGTACTTC; CDR3 protein: CSARREYEQYF; V gene: TRBV20-1; D gene: -; J gene: TRBJ2-7; clone size: many
CDR3 DNA: TGTGCCAGCAGTTTTACAGAAGAAGATACGCAGTATTTT; CDR3 protein: CASSFTEEDTQYF; V gene: TRBV12-3/TRBV12-4; D gene: -; J gene: TRBJ2-3; clone size: few
CDR3 DNA: TGCGCCAGCAGCTTGGACAGGATAAACACTGAAGCTTTCTTT; CDR3 protein: CASSLDRINTEAFF; V gene: TRBV5-1; D gene: -; J gene: TRBJ1-1; clone size: few
CDR3 DNA: TGCGCCAGCAGCCAGGCAGGAGGTGCCGGGGAGCTGTTTTTT; CDR3 protein: CASSQAGGAGELFF; V gene: TRBV4-3; D gene: -; J gene: TRBJ2-2; clone size: -
CDR3 DNA: TGCAGCGTTGGTATGACGGCCCCGAACACTGAAGCTTTCTTT; CDR3 protein: CSVGMTAPNTEAFF; V gene: TRBV29-1; D gene: -; J gene: TRBJ1-1; clone size: few
CDR3 DNA: TGTGCCAGCAGCCCGAATTGGGGCCAAGAGACCCAGTACTTC; CDR3 protein: CASSPNWGQETQYF; V gene: TRBV9; D gene: -; J gene: TRBJ2-5; clone size: many
CDR3 DNA: TGTGCCAGCTTGTACTCAGGGGGCCCGAAAAACATTCAGTACTTC; CDR3 protein: CASLYSGGPKNIQYF; V gene: TRBV6-2/TRBV6-3; D gene: TRBD1; J gene: TRBJ2-4; clone size: many
CDR3 DNA: TGTGCCAGCAGCTTAGGCCAGGCCGGGCAGTACTTC; CDR3 protein: CASSLGQAGQYF; V gene: TRBV7-9; D gene: -; J gene: TRBJ2-7; clone size: -
CDR3 DNA: TGTGCCTCCGGACAGGGGGCATCAGATACGCAGTATTTT; CDR3 protein: CASGQGASDTQYF; V gene: TRBV30; D gene: TRBD1; J gene: TRBJ2-3; clone size: few
CDR3 DNA: TGTGCCAGCAGTTACTCGGGGGGACAGGTTGGATTAGATACGCAGTATTTT; CDR3 protein: CASSYSGGQVGLDTQYF; V gene: TRBV6-5; D gene: TRBD1; J gene: TRBJ2-3; clone size: few
CDR3 DNA: TGTGCCAGCAGCCGACGAGGGGAGGGCGAGCAGTACTTC; CDR3 protein: CASSRRGEGEQYF; V gene: TRBV7-9; D gene: TRBD2; J gene: TRBJ2-7; clone size: -
CDR3 DNA: TGTGCCAGCAGTTACTCCCGGGACACGGGGAGTGGGGCCAACGTCCTGACTTTC; CDR3 protein: CASSYSRDTGSGANVLTF; V gene: TRBV6-5; D gene: -; J gene: TRBJ2-6; clone size: many
CDR3 DNA: TGTGCCAGCGGGACTCCGGGACTAGCGGGGGGCGAGCAGTACTTC; CDR3 protein: CASGTPGLAGGEQYF; V gene: TRBV12-3/TRBV12-4; D gene: TRBD2; J gene: TRBJ2-7; clone size: many
CDR3 DNA: TGTGCCTGGAGAGTAACCGGGGAGCTGTTTTTT; CDR3 protein: CAWRVTGELFF; V gene: TRBV30; D gene: -; J gene: TRBJ2-2; clone size: few
CDR3 DNA: TGTGCCATCAGTGAGGGTCGCAATCAGCCCCAGCATTTT; CDR3 protein: CAISEGRNQPQHF; V gene: TRBV10-3; D gene: -; J gene: TRBJ1-5; clone size: few
CDR3 DNA: TGTGCCAGCAGCGGGACAGGATTGGGTGGTCAGCCCCAGCATTTT; CDR3 protein: CASSGTGLGGQPQHF; V gene: TRBV7-2; D gene: TRBD1; J gene: TRBJ1-5; clone size: -
CDR3 DNA: TGTGCCAGCAGGGGAGGAGTGGGGCAGTATTTT; CDR3 protein: CASRGGVGQYF; V gene: TRBV6-6; D gene: -; J gene: TRBJ2-3; clone size: few
CDR3 DNA: TGTGCCAGCAGCGCGCAGGGGATTAGCGGCTACACCTTC; CDR3 protein: CASSAQGISGYTF; V gene: TRBV5-6; D gene: -; J gene: TRBJ1-2; clone size: few
CDR3 DNA: TGCAGCGTTGAGGGGGCGGGGGCGCCTCAATTC; CDR3 protein: CSVEGAGAPQF; V gene: TRBV29-1; D gene: -; J gene: TRBJ2-7; clone size: many
CDR3 DNA: TGTGCCAGCAGCCCCTTTTTGGGACAGGGGGTAAGATACGAGCAGTACTTC; CDR3 protein: CASSPFLGQGVRYEQYF; V gene: TRBV12-3/TRBV12-4; D gene: TRBD1; J gene: TRBJ2-7; clone size: few
CDR3 DNA: TGTGCCATCAGTGAGTCGGCGGGACAGGGGAGTGAAAAACTGTTTTTT; CDR3 protein: CAISESAGQGSEKLFF; V gene: TRBV10-3; D gene: TRBD1; J gene: TRBJ1-4; clone size: many
CDR3 DNA: TGTGCCAGTAGTATCGGAAAAGGTAGAAGTCTCGGGCAGCCCCAGCATTTT; CDR3 protein: CASSIGKGRSLGQPQHF; V gene: TRBV19; D gene: -; J gene: TRBJ1-5; clone size: few
CDR3 DNA: TGCAGCGTTGAAGTGGTCACAGGGGGAGAGCAGTACTTC; CDR3 protein: CSVEVVTGGEQYF; V gene: TRBV29-1; D gene: TRBD1; J gene: TRBJ2-7; clone size: few
CDR3 DNA: TGCAGTGCTCGCGCGGCAGGGGGCGAAGAGCAGTACTTC; CDR3 protein: CSARAAGGEEQYF; V gene: TRBV20-1; D gene: TRBD1; J gene: TRBJ2-7; clone size: -
CDR3 DNA: TGTGCCAGCAGCCAAGTAAGGGTAGCGTCACCCCTCCACTTT; CDR3 protein: CASSQVRVASPLHF; V gene: TRBV3-1; D gene: -; J gene: TRBJ1-6; clone size: -